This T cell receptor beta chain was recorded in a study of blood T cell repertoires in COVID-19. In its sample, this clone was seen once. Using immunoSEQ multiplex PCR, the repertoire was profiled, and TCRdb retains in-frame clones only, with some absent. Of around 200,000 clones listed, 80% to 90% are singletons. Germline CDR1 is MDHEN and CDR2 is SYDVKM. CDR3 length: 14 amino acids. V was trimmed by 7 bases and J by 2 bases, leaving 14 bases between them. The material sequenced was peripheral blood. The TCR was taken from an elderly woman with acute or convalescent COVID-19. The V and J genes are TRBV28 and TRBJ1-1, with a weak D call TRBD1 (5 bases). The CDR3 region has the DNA TGTGCCAGCACCTCATCAGGGTCTAACACTGAAGCTTTCTTT. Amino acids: CASTSSGSNTEAFF.